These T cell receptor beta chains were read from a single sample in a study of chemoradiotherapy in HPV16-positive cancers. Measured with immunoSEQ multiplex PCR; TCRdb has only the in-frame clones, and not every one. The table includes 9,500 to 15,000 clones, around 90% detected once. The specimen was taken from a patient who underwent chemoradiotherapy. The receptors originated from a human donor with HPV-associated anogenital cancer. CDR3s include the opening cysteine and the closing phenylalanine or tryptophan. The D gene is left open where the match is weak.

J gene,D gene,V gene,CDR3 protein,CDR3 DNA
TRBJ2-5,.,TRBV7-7,CASAPDGGRETQYF,TGTGCTAGCGCCCCCGATGGAGGGAGAGAGACCCAGTACTTC
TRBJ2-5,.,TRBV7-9,CASSSPRGAYQETQYF,TGTGCCAGCAGCTCCCCTCGGGGCGCGTACCAAGAGACCCAGTACTTC
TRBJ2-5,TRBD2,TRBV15,CATSRDPGGQETQYF,TGTGCCACCAGCAGAGATCCGGGGGGCCAAGAGACCCAGTACTTC
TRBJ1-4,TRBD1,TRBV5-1,CASSLKRQGLGNEKLFF,TGCGCCAGCAGCTTGAAGCGACAGGGGCTAGGGAATGAAAAACTGTTTTTT
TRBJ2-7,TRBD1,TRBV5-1,CASSLTGAYEQYF,TGCGCCAGCAGCCTTACAGGGGCCTACGAGCAGTACTTC
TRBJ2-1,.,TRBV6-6,CASRLNEQFF,TGTGCCAGCCGACTCAATGAGCAGTTCTTC
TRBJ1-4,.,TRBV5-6,CASSLGSGEKLFF,TGTGCCAGCAGCTTGGGTAGCGGGGAAAAACTGTTTTTT
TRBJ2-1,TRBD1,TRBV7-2,CASSLGTGPYNEQFF,TGTGCCAGCAGCTTAGGGACAGGACCTTACAATGAGCAGTTCTTC
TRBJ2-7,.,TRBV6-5,CASSTRSEQYF,TGTGCCAGCAGTACGAGGAGCGAGCAGTACTTC
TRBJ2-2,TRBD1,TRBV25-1,CASQFRTGNTGELFF,TGTGCCAGCCAATTCCGGACAGGGAACACCGGGGAGCTGTTTTTT
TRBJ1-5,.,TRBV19,CASSIGQAGQPQHF,TGTGCCAGTAGTATCGGGCAGGCGGGTCAGCCCCAGCATTTT
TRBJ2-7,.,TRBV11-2,CASSLDLATGYEQYF,TGTGCCAGCAGCTTAGATCTGGCAACGGGCTACGAGCAGTACTTC